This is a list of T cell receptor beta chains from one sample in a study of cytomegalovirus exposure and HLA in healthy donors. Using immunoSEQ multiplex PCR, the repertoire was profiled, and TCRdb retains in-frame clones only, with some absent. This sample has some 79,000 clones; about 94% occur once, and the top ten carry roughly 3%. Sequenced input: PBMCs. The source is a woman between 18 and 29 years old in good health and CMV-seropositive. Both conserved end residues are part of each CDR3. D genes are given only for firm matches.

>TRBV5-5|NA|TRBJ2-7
CASSLGGELSYEQYF
TGTGCCAGCAGCTTGGGTGGAGAACTCTCCTACGAGCAGTACTTC
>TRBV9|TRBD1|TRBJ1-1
CASSVVGQGVTEAFF
TGTGCCAGCAGCGTAGTGGGGCAGGGGGTCACTGAAGCTTTCTTT
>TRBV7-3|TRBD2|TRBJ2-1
CASSLGTSSLLSSNEQFF
TGTGCCAGCAGCTTAGGGACTAGCTCTCTTCTCTCGTCCAATGAGCAGTTCTTC
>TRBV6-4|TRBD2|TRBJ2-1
CASSYTLADPSGEQFF
TGTGCCAGCTCGTACACTCTAGCGGACCCAAGTGGTGAGCAGTTCTTC
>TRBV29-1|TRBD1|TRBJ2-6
CSVQGASGANVLTF
TGCAGCGTACAGGGGGCAAGTGGGGCCAACGTCCTGACTTTC
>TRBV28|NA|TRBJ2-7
CASPYGEFYEQYF
TGTGCCAGCCCGTACGGGGAGTTCTACGAGCAGTACTTC
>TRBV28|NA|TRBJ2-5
CASTLGGAGRTETQYF
TGTGCCAGCACCCTAGGGGGCGCAGGGAGGACAGAGACCCAGTACTTC
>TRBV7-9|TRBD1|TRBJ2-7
CASSSTGGRWYEQYF
TGTGCCAGCAGCTCCACAGGGGGCCGCTGGTATGAGCAGTACTTC
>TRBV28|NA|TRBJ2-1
CASSSTADGEQFF
TGTGCCAGCAGCTCGACTGCCGATGGTGAGCAGTTCTTC
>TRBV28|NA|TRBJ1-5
CASSFYRVNSNQPQHF
TGTGCCAGCAGTTTTTACAGGGTGAATAGCAATCAGCCCCAGCATTTT
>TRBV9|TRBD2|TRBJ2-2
CASSVGTSANGELFF
TGTGCCAGCAGCGTTGGGACTAGCGCTAACGGGGAGCTGTTTTTT
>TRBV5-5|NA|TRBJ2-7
CASSLALRTYYEQYF
TGTGCCAGCAGCTTGGCCTTGCGAACCTACTACGAGCAGTACTTC
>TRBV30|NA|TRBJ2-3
CAWSPGRDTDTQYF
TGTGCCTGGAGTCCGGGGAGAGACACAGATACGCAGTATTTT
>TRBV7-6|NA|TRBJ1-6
CASSLTGRTNSPLHF
TGTGCCAGCAGCTTAACAGGACGCACCAATTCACCCCTCCACTTT
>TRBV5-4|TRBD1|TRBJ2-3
CASSLALTTGPTDTQYF
TGTGCCAGCAGCTTGGCCCTCACGACAGGGCCCACAGATACGCAGTATTTT
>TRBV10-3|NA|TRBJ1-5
CAISELKTAQPQHF
TGTGCCATCAGTGAATTAAAGACAGCCCAGCCCCAGCATTTT
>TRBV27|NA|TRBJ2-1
CASSFSAVDNEQFF
TGTGCCAGCAGTTTTAGCGCAGTCGACAATGAGCAGTTCTTC
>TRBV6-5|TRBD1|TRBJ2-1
CASSIGQGSYNEQFF
TGTGCCAGCAGCATTGGACAGGGATCCTACAATGAGCAGTTCTTC
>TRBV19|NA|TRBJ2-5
CASSIRHTPEETQYF
TGTGCCAGTAGTATTCGACACACCCCAGAAGAGACCCAGTACTTC
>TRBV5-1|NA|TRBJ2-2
CASCYREGTGELFF
TGCGCCAGCTGCTACAGGGAGGGTACCGGGGAGCTGTTTTTT
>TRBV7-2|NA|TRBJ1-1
CASRERGGAMNTEAFF
TGTGCCAGCAGGGAGAGGGGGGGTGCTATGAACACTGAAGCTTTCTTT
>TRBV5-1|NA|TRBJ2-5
CASSVTGSETQYF
TGCGCCAGCAGCGTAACAGGGTCAGAGACCCAGTACTTC
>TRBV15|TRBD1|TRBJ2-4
CATSRPGQGRDIQYF
TGTGCCACCAGCAGGCCGGGACAGGGTAGAGACATTCAGTACTTC